The T cell receptor beta chain under discussion was sequenced for a study of blood T cell repertoires in COVID-19 (dated by TCRdb to 2018 to 2020). Context from the whole study: Recovered participants in ImmuneRACE Cohort 3 were defined by two consecutive negative NP/OP PCR tests, clearance by a healthcare professional, or resolution of symptoms. The collaborator samples originated in the United States, Italy and Spain and spanned the acute and convalescent phases of COVID-19. HLA class I and class II types, where available, came from metadata supplied by the sample provider rather than from assay-based typing. The dataset comprised deeply sampled blood TCRbeta repertoires from subjects exposed to, actively infected with, or recovered from COVID-19. Nearly every sample came with metadata listing a de-identified subject ID, COVID-19 status, age in years and sex. Samples were obtained from the ongoing ImmuneRACE study (first 160 participants) and from over 1,000 subjects provided by 6 global collaborators. The repertoires were released in a freely available public database intended as a resource for research on the immune response to SARS-CoV-2. The material from the prospective study consisted of cDNA or gDNA derived from T cells, B-cell-depleted T cells, or PBMCs.

Participants in the prospective study were enrolled through a virtual design, were aged about 18 to 100 years, and lived in roughly 24 United States geographic areas. In the prospective study, cohorts were assigned on the basis of participant-reported clinical history obtained from a screening survey and a study questionnaire. In the prospective study, whole blood, serum and a nasopharyngeal or oropharyngeal swab were collected from each participant by mobile phlebotomists. Prospective study participants could optionally give additional blood draws and questionnaires over a 2-month period. Before DNA extraction, prospective study blood samples were shipped either frozen or at room temperature. As to this clone: This receptor's antigen is unknown. There are no base qualities to consult, and no much larger clone falls within one base.

TCRbeta CDR3 regions were amplified from genomic DNA using the immunoSEQ Assay, a bias-controlled multiplex PCR. In the original analysis: The number of nucleated cells in each sample was estimated from the amplification of reference gene primers within the assay. Sequence reads were collapsed and filtered to measure the absolute abundance of every unique TCRbeta CDR3 rearrangement. For each sample, productive Simpson clonality was calculated as the square root of Simpson's diversity index across productive rearrangements. TCRdb retrieved this table from immuneACCESS and kept in-frame rearrangements only. Not all clones are present; in checked studies, unresolved V genes account for under half, and no reason is known for the remainder. V and J calls and clone size are as listed in that table; D and trimming were resolved from the DNA. In this sample the table shows roughly 190,000 clones, 86% of which occur a single time. Around 23% of the sample comes from the top ten.

Overall results and qualifications from the work: Clinical and demographic metadata were provided uncurated, with the amount varying by source and participant.

The V and J ends are trimmed by 2 bases and 4 bases, leaving 17 bases between them. The CDR3 contains 16 residues, cysteine and phenylalanine counted. Of the read, only the CDR3 DNA is kept; its 48 bases are in frame from base 1. The germline V gene supplies CDR1 SGHTA and CDR2 FQGNSA. The TCR originated in a woman in her forties in a cohort exposed to, infected with or recovered from COVID-19 (not recorded which). The sample taken for sequencing was PBMCs or T cells enriched from blood (not recorded which). This sequence uses TRBV7-2 and TRBJ2-5; the D segment could be TRBD2, given 6 matching bases. The sequence in DNA is TGTGCCAGCAGCTTATCCCCTAGCGCGGCTCGAGAGACCCAGTACTTC. Protein translation: CASSLSPSAARETQYF.